This T cell receptor beta chain was documented in a study of blood T cell repertoires in COVID-19. Clones were read by immunoSEQ multiplex PCR, and TCRdb kept only the in-frame ones, dropping some. The data contain 250,000 to 300,000 clones, approximately 90% of them singletons. The CDR3 length is 13 residues. The V and J ends lost 5 bases and 4 bases respectively, with 8 bases between them. The sequence came from a man aged 40-49 years who had recovered from COVID-19. Sequenced material: PBMCs or T cells enriched from blood (not recorded which). This chain uses TRBV12-3 or TRBV12-4 with TRBJ2-2, with D unclear. Here the CDR3 reads CASSPLFTGELFF. The CDR3 bases are TGTGCCAGCAGTCCCCTCTTCACCGGGGAGCTGTTTTTT.